What follows are 26 T cell receptor beta chains derived from one specimen sequenced in a study of tumor-infiltrating lymphocytes in primary liver carcinoma. From 400 to 550 ng total RNA, TCR beta cDNA was generated with a primer in the constant region. Nested multiplex PCR, run for three rounds with slightly modified ARM-PCR, yielded TCR beta libraries. PCR rounds one and two used TRBV1-TRBV30 forward primers with a C-beta reverse primer for 9 to 10 cycles each. One entry per CDR3 protein, called by TCRdb with MiXCR from the multiplex PCR reads. This sample has some 180,000 distinct CDR3 sequences, with around 60% found just once. For blood RNA, unsorted whole blood served as the source, and germline DNA was extracted too. Material: peripheral blood. The receptor set was obtained from a man aged 35 to 55 with primary liver carcinoma and hepatitis B virus infection.

This clonotype was seen ten or more times. This chain uses TRBV29-1 with TRBJ1-2, with D uncertain. The V gene lost 7 bases and the J gene lost 3 bases, with 12 bases spanning the gap. Germline V lookup: CDR1 SQVTM, CDR2 ANQGSEA. The CDR3 length is 12 residues. CDR3 DNA: TGCAGCGCCGCGGATCCGGACTATGGCTACACCTTC. This codes for CSAADPDYGYTF. The full variable domain, completed using reference TRBV29-1 and TRBJ1-2, is SAVISQKPSRDICQRGTSLTIQCQVDSQVTMMFWYRQQPGQSLTLIATANQGSEATYESGFVIDKFPISRPNLTFSTLTVSNMSPEDSSIYLCSAADPDYGYTFGSGTRLTVV.

The chain's CDR3 is CASSHLGYSEQFF. The DNA for the CDR3 is TGTGCCAGCAGCCATCTGGGCTACAGTGAACAGTTCTTC. J is TRBJ2-1 and V is TRBV11-1; D uncertain. Trimming left V 5 bases short and J 13 bases short, with 18 bases between. Germline V CDR1 and CDR2: SGHAT, FQDESV (reference sequence). The CDR3 runs 13 residues.

The rearrangement uses TRBV10-2 and TRBJ2-7; D is unresolved. CDR3 length: 12 amino acids. The V end was cut by 8 bases, the J end by 2 bases, with 10 bases between. Germline V lookup: CDR1 WSHSY, CDR2 SAAADI. This chain's CDR3 is CASAHGTYEQYF. The CDR3 bases are TGCGCCAGCGCACACGGTACCTACGAGCAGTACTTC.

CDR3 nucleotides: TGTGCCAGCAGCCCCTCGGGAAGCCTCCACAATGAGCAGTTCTTC. This codes for CASSPSGSLHNEQFF. The chain uses TRBV5-4 and TRBJ2-1; TRBD2 is a possible D gene (5 bases). Per germline, CDR1 SGHNT and CDR2 YYREEE (reference sequence). The length of the CDR3 is 15 residues. V dropped 4 bases and J dropped 5 bases, with 16 bases sitting between them.

The chain combines TRBV7-9 with TRBJ2-7; 8 positions agree with TRBD2. Unmatched junction bases numbered 4, after V lost 0 bases and J lost 6 bases. The CDR3 runs to 14 residues. CDR1 is SEHNR and CDR2 is FQNEAQ in the germline V gene (reference sequence). The CDR3 nucleotides are TGTGCCAGCAGCTTAGCGGACCGGGAGGGCGAGCAGTACTTC. The encoded protein is CASSLADREGEQYF.

This clonotype came up many times. The chain combines TRBV29-1 with TRBJ1-5, with D perhaps TRBD1 (5 bases). The CDR3 contains 17 residues. The germline V gene has CDR1 SQVTM and CDR2 ANQGSEA. The germline V and J ends were trimmed by 6 bases and 0 bases, with 21 bases remaining between them. The CDR3 nucleotides are TGCAGCGTACACCCTAGGGGACGGCCCTCTAGCAATCAGCCCCAGCATTTT. It is translated as CSVHPRGRPSSNQPQHF.

Note on this clonotype: Mismatch with germline at one junction end may stem from a read error. The V gene is TRBV12-3 or TRBV12-4, the J gene TRBJ1-2, with D maybe TRBD1 (5 bases). The CDR3 spans 13 residues. CDR3 sequence reads: CASVRGVNYDYTF. CDR3 in DNA: TGTGCCAGCGTCCGGGGGGTAAACTATGACTACACCTTC.

This clonotype appeared many times. The chain couples TRBV4-2 to TRBJ1-3; no clear D gene. The V gene lost 0 bases and the J gene lost 0 bases, with 12 bases spanning the gap. The CDR3 is made up of 17 amino acids. Looked up from germline, CDR1 is LGHNA and CDR2 is YNFKEQ. As DNA, the CDR3 is TGTGCCAGCAGCCAAGATCATTTTTCAAGCTCTGGAAACACCATATATTTT. Encoded protein: CASSQDHFSSSGNTIYF.

In its sample, this clonotype was seen a few times. The chain uses TRBV10-3 and TRBJ1-6; the match to TRBD1 covers 7 bases. V shed 7 bases, J shed 7 bases, and the junction held 4 bases outside the gene matches. CDR3 length: 13 residues. CDR1 is ENHRY and CDR2 is SYGVKD in the germline V gene. The CDR3 nucleotides read TGTGCCATCACGGGACAGATGAATTCACCCCTCCACTTT. Translation gives CAITGQMNSPLHF.

A note on this clonotype: Germline and junction disagree at one end, which may indicate a read error. This chain connects TRBV10-3 to TRBJ2-5; TRBD1 matches at 9 bases. The J call is in doubt because the DNA end fits TRBJ2-3 better. The CDR3 has 14 amino acids. The germline V gene has CDR1 ENHRY and CDR2 SYGVKD. The CDR3 bases are TGTGTCATCTCTGACAGGGGGGGTAAAGATACGCAGTATTTT. It is translated as CVISDRGGKDTQYF.

The chain carries TRBV2 and TRBJ2-2, with D maybe TRBD2 (6 bases). V was shortened by 1 base and J by 4 bases, with 7 bases between the two germline ends. The CDR3 runs to 14 residues. Germline CDR1 and CDR2: SNHLY and FYNNEI. This CDR3 is CASSEEEGTGELFF. For the CDR3, the DNA is TGTGCCAGCAGTGAAGAGGAGGGCACCGGGGAGCTGTTTTTT. Using reference TRBV2 and TRBJ2-2 for the parts outside the CDR3, the full variable domain is EPEVTQTPSHQVTQMGQEVILRCVPISNHLYFYWYRQILGQKVEFLVSFYNNEISEKSEIFDDQFSVERPDGSNFTLKIRSTKLEDSAMYFCASSEEEGTGELFFGEGSRLTVL.

In the case of this clonotype: The conserved phenylalanine or tryptophan normally closing the CDR3 is absent here, so this likely arose from a read error. No DNA is shown, since the ends of the CDR3 on it are uncertain; the CDR3 is the one TCRdb lists. The CDR3 reads CSVEDRQGAETQYL. The J gene is TRBJ2-5, the V gene TRBV29-1; TRBD1 reflects the table's D call only, with no check against the DNA. The CDR3 adds up to 14 amino acids, both ends counted. Germline loops: CDR1 SQVTM, CDR2 ANQGSEA.

The chain couples TRBV29-1 to TRBJ2-4; a possible D gene is TRBD1 (5 bases). V was clipped by 4 bases and J by 6 bases, with 16 bases between them. Germline loops: CDR1 SQVTM, CDR2 ANQGSEA. The CDR3 extends over 14 amino acids. In DNA form, the CDR3 reads TGCAGCGTTGGAGATCGCAGGGAAGGAAACATTCAGTACTTC. This codes for CSVGDRREGNIQYF.

The chain combines TRBV28 with TRBJ2-3; 14 bases fit TRBD2. This CDR3 has 16 residues. Germline V lookup: CDR1 MDHEN, CDR2 SYDVKM. V lost 2 bases and J lost 4; bases outside the gene matches: 2. CDR3 bases: TGTGCCAGCAGTTTACAGGGACTAGCGGGAGCAGATACGCAGTATTTT. Amino acids: CASSLQGLAGADTQYF.

This clonotype was detected only once. J is TRBJ2-4 and V is TRBV24-1, with TRBD1 as a possible D gene (6 bases). The CDR3 is 13 amino acids. Germline V gene lookup returns CDR1 KGHDR and CDR2 SFDVKD. V lost 4 bases and J lost 4, with 7 bases in between. The CDR3 region is CATSDRGKNIQYF. CDR3 bases: TGTGCCACCAGTGACAGGGGAAAAAACATTCAGTACTTC.

The chain has TRBV29-1 and TRBJ2-5; possible D gene TRBD2, 7 bases. This CDR3 region has 16 residues. Per germline, CDR1 SQVTM and CDR2 ANQGSEA. Trimming cost V 6 bases and J 5 bases, with 25 bases left between them. The CDR3 loop is CSVSYGGAAKVETQYF. CDR3 nucleotide sequence: TGCAGCGTCTCTTATGGGGGGGCCGCTAAGGTGGAGACCCAGTACTTC.

Turning to this clonotype: One end of the junction is discordant with germline, which a read error may explain. The chain is built from TRBV6-5 and TRBJ1-1; D ambiguous. The CDR3 loop spans 10 amino acids. Looked up from germline, CDR1 is MNHEY and CDR2 is SVGAGI. CDR3 DNA: TGTGCCAGCAGGGGCACTGAAACTTTCTTT. Protein: CASRGTETFF.

The chain carries TRBV6-5 and TRBJ2-7, with D perhaps assigned TRBD1 or TRBD2 (5 bases each). Per germline, CDR1 MNHEY and CDR2 SVGAGI. Trimming removed 0 bases from V and 7 bases from J, with 16 bases in between. The CDR3 is 15 amino acids. The CDR3 nucleotides read TGTGCCAGCAGTTACTCTGGTCTGGGGGTGGGTGAGCAGTACTTC. Amino acids: CASSYSGLGVGEQYF.

The rearrangement uses TRBV11-2 and TRBJ2-7, with TRBD2 matching 7 bases. Germline CDR1 is SGHAT and CDR2 is FQNNGV. V lost 6 bases, J lost 4 bases, and 12 bases stayed unmatched. The CDR3 runs to 15 residues. In DNA, the CDR3 is TGTGCCAGCAGTTTAATGGGAGGGCTCGGATACGAGCAGTACTTC. This codes for CASSLMGGLGYEQYF.

A note on this clonotype: The junction shows a germline mismatch at one end, possibly a read error. V is TRBV30 and J is TRBJ1-1; the D gene is possibly TRBD1 (5 bases). Germline CDR1 reads GTSNPN; CDR2 reads SVGIG (reference sequence). This CDR3 is 12 amino acids long. The CDR3 spells CAWSGSGPEAFF. DNA of the CDR3: TGTGCCTGGAGTGGATCGGGACCTGAAGCTTTCTTC.

The V and J genes are TRBV29-1 and TRBJ2-7; D possibly matches TRBD1 or TRBD2 (5 bases each). The CDR3 totals 16 residues. Germline V gene data show CDR1 as SQVTM and CDR2 as ANQGSEA. The V gene lost 7 bases and the J gene lost 1 base, with 23 bases spanning the gap. CDR3 bases: TGCAGCGCCATGACATCTGGGACCGGCACTTCCTACGAGCAGTACTTC. It encodes CSAMTSGTGTSYEQYF.

This clonotype was counted many times. This chain uses TRBV11-2 with TRBJ1-5; 7 bases agree with TRBD1. CDR3 size: 14 residues. Per the germline V gene, CDR1 is SGHAT and CDR2 is FQNNGV. Trimming cost V 5 bases and J 6 bases; bases outside gene matches: 7. CDR3 region: CASSLGTVGQPQHF. The CDR3 nucleotides are TGTGCCAGCAGCCTAGGGACAGTCGGTCAGCCCCAGCATTTT.

V usage is TRBV28 and J usage is TRBJ2-1; TRBD2 matches 11 bases. Trimming cost V 2 bases and J 10 bases; bases outside gene matches: 4. Germline V gene sequence: CDR1 MDHEN, CDR2 SYDVKM. CDR3 length: 14 amino acids. The CDR3 sequence is CASSLTSGSGEQFF. As DNA, the CDR3 is TGTGCCAGCAGTTTAACTAGCGGGAGCGGAGAGCAGTTCTTC. Full variable domain (rest looked up from reference TRBV28 and TRBJ2-1): DVKVTQSSRYLVKRTGEKVFLECVQDMDHENMFWYRQDPGLGLRLIYFSYDVKMKEKGDIPEGYSVSREKKERFSLILESASTNQTSMYLCASSLTSGSGEQFFGPGTRLTVL.

On this clonotype itself: A clone one base away is much larger, so this may be a read error. The CDR3 reads CASSARVQRQFF. DNA for the CDR3: TGTGCCAGCAGTGCCAGGGTTCAAAGGCAGTTCTTC. This sequence joins TRBV6-2 or TRBV6-3 and TRBJ2-1; D perhaps matches TRBD1 (5 bases). The CDR3 is made up of 12 amino acids. V lost 5 bases and J 12 bases, leaving 14 bases between the germline ends. Per the germline V gene, CDR1 is MNHEY and CDR2 is SVGEGT.

This clonotype was picked up one time. Germline is not matched at one junction end, which may reflect a read error. The chain couples TRBV11-3 to TRBJ2-7; D remains unclear. The CDR3 is made up of 13 amino acids. The germline V gene encodes CDR1 SGHNT and CDR2 YENEEA. The chain's CDR3 is CGSSAGSSYEQYF. In DNA, the CDR3 is TGTGGCAGCAGCGCAGGCTCGTCTTACGAGCAGTACTTC.

The chain joins TRBV30 to TRBJ1-2; no reliable D call. Germline V gene lookup returns CDR1 GTSNPN and CDR2 SVGIG (reference sequence). The CDR3 loop spans 13 amino acids. Deletions cut 0 bases from V and 4 bases from J, with 9 bases between. The CDR3, as DNA: TGTGCCTGGAGTGTTCCAGAAGGCTATGGCTACACCTTC. Amino acids: CAWSVPEGYGYTF.